The 29 T cell receptor beta chains given below trace back to one sample, sequenced in a study of control samples from healthy donors and cancer patients. The table came from immunoSEQ multiplex PCR; TCRdb's copy has only in-frame clones and leaves some out. The sample carries about 98,000 clones, 92% recorded once. Material: blood. All receptors come from a woman younger than 35 in good health.

For the CDR3, the DNA is TGTGCCAGCAGCTTAGAGACCGGGGAGCTGTTTTTT. Amino acids: CASSLETGELFF. The gene calls are TRBV11-2 and TRBJ2-2; D gene uncertain. This CDR3 is 12 amino acids long. V lost 0 bases and J 5 bases, leaving 1 base between the germline ends. In germline, CDR1 is SGHAT, CDR2 FQNNGV.

The J gene is TRBJ1-2, the V gene TRBV5-1; no clear D gene. Germline loops: CDR1 SGHRS, CDR2 YFSETQ. The CDR3 consists of 13 residues. The V end was cut by 1 base, the J end by 4 bases, with 8 bases between. The CDR3 DNA reads TGCGCCAGCAGCTTGCACAGCCTCTATGGCTACACCTTC. Encoded protein: CASSLHSLYGYTF.

The gene calls are TRBV19 and TRBJ1-5; D not certain. V dropped 3 bases and J dropped 5 bases, with 11 bases sitting between them. This CDR3 is 14 amino acids long. Germline V gene lookup returns CDR1 LNHDA and CDR2 SQIVND (reference sequence). CDR3 loop: CASSISSLDQPQHF. The CDR3 DNA is TGTGCCAGTAGTATTAGTTCTCTTGATCAGCCCCAGCATTTT. Full variable domain (outside the CDR3, taken from reference TRBV19 and TRBJ1-5): DGGITQSPKYLFRKEGQNVTLSCEQNLNHDAMYWYRQDPGQGLRLIYYSQIVNDFQKGDIAEGYSVSREKKESFPLTVTSAQKNPTAFYLCASSISSLDQPQHFGDGTRLSIL.

The chain recombines TRBV11-3 with TRBJ1-2; D might be TRBD1 (5 bases). Germline V gives CDR1 SGHNT, CDR2 YENEEA. Trimming removed 5 bases from V and 3 bases from J, with 16 bases in between. The CDR3 covers 15 residues. The CDR3 region has the DNA TGTGCCAGCAGCCGACTCTCGACAGATTACTATGGCTACACCTTC. Translation gives CASSRLSTDYYGYTF.

CDR3: CAIKTLSGSEAFF. CDR3 DNA sequence: TGTGCCATCAAGACATTGAGTGGCTCTGAAGCTTTCTTT. This chain uses TRBV2 with TRBJ1-1; the D is unclear. CDR1 SNHLY and CDR2 FYNNEI come from the germline V gene. Trimming stripped 10 bases from V and 6 bases from J, with 18 bases between. This CDR3 spans 13 amino acids. Full variable domain (missing parts from reference TRBV2 and TRBJ1-1): EPEVTQTPSHQVTQMGQEVILRCVPISNHLYFYWYRQILGQKVEFLVSFYNNEISEKSEIFDDQFSVERPDGSNFTLKIRSTKLEDSAMYFCAIKTLSGSEAFFGQGTRLTVV.

This chain joins TRBV28 and TRBJ1-2; the D gene is possibly TRBD1 (5 bases). V gave up 6 bases and J gave up 8 bases, with 22 bases separating them. The CDR3 has 15 amino acids. The germline gives CDR1 MDHEN, CDR2 SYDVKM. The CDR3 reads CASRAVGTPLGGYTF. The CDR3, as DNA: TGTGCCAGCAGGGCGGTCGGGACCCCTCTTGGAGGCTACACCTTC.

The chain joins TRBV7-8 to TRBJ1-2; no clear D. CDR1 is SGHVS and CDR2 is FQNEAQ in the germline V gene. V lost 5 bases and J 3 bases, leaving 7 bases between the germline ends. This CDR3 is 12 amino acids long. In nucleotides, the CDR3 is TGTGCCAGCAGCAGCACTGACTATGGCTACACCTTC. Its protein is CASSSTDYGYTF.

J is TRBJ2-7 and V is TRBV14; either TRBD1 or TRBD2 may supply D (5 bases each). V was shortened by 1 base and J by 3 bases, with 25 bases between the two germline ends. The germline gives CDR1 SGHDN, CDR2 FVKESK. CDR3 length equals 19 residues. In DNA, the CDR3 is TGTGCCAGCAGCCAAGGCCCAGCGAAGGGGAGTAAAGTCGACTACGAGCAGTACTTC. Protein sequence: CASSQGPAKGSKVDYEQYF.

This clone is a singleton in its sample. V usage is TRBV12-3 or TRBV12-4 and J usage is TRBJ2-1; no reliable D call. This CDR3 contains 13 residues. Deletions cut 3 bases from V and 7 bases from J, with 10 bases between. CDR3 DNA sequence: TGTGCCAGCAGTTTTGAGCGATGGAATGAGCAGTTCTTC. This codes for CASSFERWNEQFF.

This sequence joins TRBV4-2 and TRBJ1-5; D not resolved. CDR3 length equals 14 residues. Germline CDR1 is LGHNA and CDR2 is YNFKEQ. V was cut by 0 bases and J by 1 base, with 4 bases left in between. The CDR3, as DNA: TGTGCCAGCAGCCAAGATGGAAGCAATCAGCCCCAGCATTTT. It yields the protein CASSQDGSNQPQHF.

V usage is TRBV7-9 and J usage is TRBJ2-3; D is perhaps TRBD1 (5 bases). The germline V and J ends were trimmed by 1 base and 2 bases, with 10 bases remaining between them. The CDR3 contains 15 residues. Germline CDR1 is SEHNR and CDR2 is FQNEAQ (reference sequence). The CDR3 DNA sequence: TGTGCCAGCAGCTTAGGACAGCCCTTCACAGATACGCAGTATTTT. Residues: CASSLGQPFTDTQYF.

The genes are TRBV6-4 and TRBJ2-1; D is unresolved. Germline loops: CDR1 MRHNA, CDR2 SNTAGT. This CDR3 is built from 15 residues. V was trimmed by 4 bases and J by 5 bases, leaving 15 bases between them. The CDR3 is CASSVISNTHNEQFF. The CDR3 region has the DNA TGTGCCAGCAGTGTAATTAGCAACACACACAATGAGCAGTTCTTC.

This chain links TRBV15 with TRBJ2-5; D is undetermined. The germline gives CDR1 LNHNV, CDR2 YYDKDF (reference sequence). Trimming took off 1 base at V and 2 bases at J, with 8 bases between the two ends. This CDR3 has 14 amino acids. The DNA of the CDR3 is TGTGCCACCAGCAGAGGGTTTTCTCAAGAGACCCAGTACTTC. It specifies CATSRGFSQETQYF.

The chain combines TRBV4-1 with TRBJ1-2, with D possibly matching TRBD1 (5 bases). The CDR3 runs to 14 residues. Germline CDR1 MGHRA, CDR2 YSYEKL. V was pared by 4 bases and J by 0 bases, with 9 bases between. This CDR3 is CASSPKTANYGYTF. The DNA for the CDR3 is TGCGCCAGCAGCCCGAAGACAGCTAACTATGGCTACACCTTC.

The rearrangement joins TRBV2 to TRBJ1-1; weak D call: TRBD1 (5 bases). There are 14 residues in the CDR3. V lost 8 bases, J lost 3 bases, and 16 bases lay in between. Germline CDR1 SNHLY, CDR2 FYNNEI. The CDR3 DNA reads TGTGCCAGCTTCCAGGGCCGAGGGGACACTGAAGCTTTCTTT. It is translated as CASFQGRGDTEAFF.

This clone was picked up one time. The chain carries TRBV6-5 and TRBJ1-4; weak D call: TRBD1 (5 bases). The CDR3 is 14 amino acids. V lost 10 bases and J lost 7, with 19 bases in between. Looked up from germline, CDR1 is MNHEY and CDR2 is SVGAGI. Here the CDR3 reads CATTPGGSSEKLFF. The CDR3 DNA sequence: TGTGCCACCACCCCCGGGGGTTCCAGTGAAAAACTGTTTTTT.

This chain connects TRBV2 to TRBJ1-5; D unclear. CDR1 and CDR2 (germline): SNHLY, FYNNEI. The CDR3 has 13 residues. V lost 4 bases to trimming and J lost 4 bases, with 8 bases between them. The CDR3 coding sequence is TGTGCCAGCAGTGGGTCCGGGAATCAGCCCCAGCATTTT. It is translated as CASSGSGNQPQHF.

This clone was seen only once. This chain joins TRBV9 and TRBJ2-7; perhaps TRBD1 as D (6 bases). CDR1 and CDR2 (germline): SGDLS, YYNGEE. Between the trimmed V and J ends, which lost 4 bases and 3 bases, there was a span of 14 bases. This CDR3 region has 14 residues. CDR3: CASSPARGVYEQYF. The CDR3 DNA sequence: TGTGCCAGCAGCCCCGCCAGGGGCGTCTACGAGCAGTACTTC. Drawing the rest from reference TRBV9 and TRBJ2-7, the complete variable domain is DSGVTQTPKHLITATGQRVTLRCSPRSGDLSVYWYQQSLDQGLQFLIQYYNGEERAKGNILERFSAQQFPDLHSELNLSSLELGDSALYFCASSPARGVYEQYFGPGTRLTVT.

This clone has just one count. The chain joins TRBV6-1 to TRBJ2-3; unclear D gene. CDR3 length: 11 residues. Germline CDR1 is MNHNS and CDR2 is SASEGT. V lost 3 bases and J lost 2, with 0 bases in between. The CDR3 nucleotides are TGTGCCAGCAGTGACACAGATACGCAGTATTTT. Translated: CASSDTDTQYF.

This chain uses TRBV9 with TRBJ2-2, with 7 bases matching TRBD1. The germline V gene encodes CDR1 SGDLS and CDR2 YYNGEE. V lost 3 bases and J lost 2; bases outside the gene matches: 1. The CDR3 loop spans 14 amino acids. The CDR3 protein is CASSDRGNTGELFF. CDR3 nucleotide sequence: TGTGCCAGCAGCGACAGGGGAAACACCGGGGAGCTGTTTTTT. The complete variable domain, with remaining parts taken from reference TRBV9 and TRBJ2-2, reads DSGVTQTPKHLITATGQRVTLRCSPRSGDLSVYWYQQSLDQGLQFLIQYYNGEERAKGNILERFSAQQFPDLHSELNLSSLELGDSALYFCASSDRGNTGELFFGEGSRLTVL.

The chain joins TRBV6-1 to TRBJ1-2, with no clear D. The V and J ends lost 1 base and 4 bases respectively, with 4 bases between them. The length of the CDR3 is 12 residues. Looked up from germline, CDR1 is MNHNS and CDR2 is SASEGT. CDR3: CASSEDSYGYTF. The CDR3 DNA is TGTGCCAGCAGTGAAGACAGCTATGGCTACACCTTC.

V and J are TRBV5-6 and TRBJ1-1; no clear D gene. V was pared by 4 bases and J by 6 bases, with 13 bases between. Germline CDR1 reads SGHDT; CDR2 reads YYEEEE. The CDR3 has 13 residues. Written as DNA, the CDR3 is TGTGCCAGCAGCACCTGGAAGGTCGCTGAAGCTTTCTTT. Protein: CASSTWKVAEAFF.

The J gene is TRBJ1-2, the V gene TRBV6-5, with 8 positions matching TRBD1. Per the germline V gene, CDR1 is MNHEY and CDR2 is SVGAGI. The length of the CDR3 is 15 residues. The V and J ends lost 6 bases and 1 base, in that order; junction bases with no gene match: 7. CDR3 residues: CASSNDRGGNYGYTF. The CDR3, as DNA: TGTGCCAGCAGCAACGACAGGGGAGGTAACTATGGCTACACCTTC.

This clone appeared a single time. J is TRBJ1-1 and V is TRBV11-3; D gene uncertain. This CDR3 region has 14 residues. Trimming cost V 3 bases and J 5 bases, with 13 bases left between them. The germline CDR1 and CDR2 sequences are SGHNT and YENEEA. CDR3 bases: TGTGCCAGCAGCTTGAGTTCGGTAGGAACTGAAGCTTTCTTT. It specifies CASSLSSVGTEAFF.

The chain has TRBV30 and TRBJ1-2; no clear D gene. With 2 bases removed from V and 10 bases from J, the gap between germline ends came to 17 bases. This CDR3 is built from 13 residues. Germline V gene lookup returns CDR1 GTSNPN and CDR2 SVGIG (reference sequence). In DNA, the CDR3 is TGTGCCTGGAGTTTACGGAGGATCTATTACTACACCTTC. Its translation: CAWSLRRIYYYTF.

The chain recombines TRBV19 with TRBJ1-1; the D is unclear. Trimming shortened V by 2 bases and J by 5 bases, and 9 bases separated the two germline ends. CDR3 length equals 13 residues. Germline CDR1 and CDR2: LNHDA and SQIVND (reference sequence). CDR3 in DNA: TGTGCCAGTAGTATAACTGCTGGGACTGAAGCTTTCTTT. It encodes CASSITAGTEAFF.

J is TRBJ2-1 and V is TRBV24-1, with D possibly matching TRBD1 (6 bases). The CDR3 has 16 residues. The germline V gene has CDR1 KGHDR and CDR2 SFDVKD. Trimming left V 1 base short and J 4 bases short, with 13 bases between. The DNA of the CDR3 is TGTGCCACCAGTGATTTTTCAGGGGAATCGTACAATGAGCAGTTCTTC. It translates to CATSDFSGESYNEQFF.

The chain combines TRBV4-1 with TRBJ1-5, with a tentative D call TRBD1 (5 bases). CDR3 length: 15 amino acids. Trimming removed 4 bases from V and 3 bases from J, with 13 bases in between. The germline V gene encodes CDR1 MGHRA and CDR2 YSYEKL. Here the CDR3 DNA reads TGCGCCAGCAGCCTAGGCTGGACACCCAATCAGCCCCAGCATTTT. This translates into CASSLGWTPNQPQHF.

The chain uses TRBV18 and TRBJ1-1; TRBD1 matches 8 bases. Germline V gene data show CDR1 as KGHSH and CDR2 as LQKENI. This CDR3 has 15 residues. The trim removed 3 bases at V and 3 bases at J, leaving 6 bases unmatched. DNA of the CDR3: TGTGCCAGCTCACCTAGGACAGGGTGGGACACTGAAGCTTTCTTT. Translation gives CASSPRTGWDTEAFF.